Listed below are T cell receptor beta chains from one sample, sequenced in a study of blood T cell repertoires in COVID-19. Generated by immunoSEQ multiplex PCR, the TCRdb table keeps only in-frame clones and is missing some. Of 250,000 or so clones listed, nearly 90% were seen once; the top ten hold around 3%. Source material: peripheral blood. These TCRs come from a man aged 18-30 years with active or convalescent COVID-19. The CDR3 runs from the conserved cysteine through the conserved F or W. A D gene is named only where the DNA matches it firmly. Some rows mark clone size as missing; the rest say once, few, many or name a class of expanded clone.

j_call,clone_size,d_call,v_call,cdr3_aa,cdr3_nt
TRBJ2-7,.,TRBD2,TRBV28,CASLPGLAGGGVSYEQYF,TGTGCCAGCTTACCGGGACTAGCGGGAGGTGGGGTCTCCTACGAGCAGTACTTC
TRBJ1-4,.,.,TRBV9,CASSVVGGRTQPDEKLFF,TGTGCCAGCAGCGTAGTGGGGGGTCGCACGCAGCCCGATGAAAAACTGTTTTTT
TRBJ1-3,.,.,TRBV6-1,CASSETQGGHSGNTIYF,TGTGCCAGCAGTGAAACACAGGGTGGCCACTCTGGAAACACCATATATTTT
TRBJ2-5,.,.,TRBV30,CAWTSAAGETQYF,TGTGCCTGGACTTCCGCGGCGGGAGAGACCCAGTACTTC
TRBJ2-1,.,.,TRBV7-2,CASSLPLVTEQFF,TGTGCCAGCAGCTTACCGCTAGTAACTGAGCAGTTCTTC
TRBJ2-3,.,TRBD2,TRBV14,CASSQVAGGRFGTDTQYF,TGTGCCAGCAGCCAAGTAGCGGGGGGGCGTTTTGGCACAGATACGCAGTATTTT
TRBJ2-1,.,.,TRBV7-2,CASSWSSLAYNEQFF,TGTGCCAGCAGCTGGTCTAGTCTGGCCTACAATGAGCAGTTCTTC
TRBJ2-1,.,TRBD1,TRBV4-1,CASSIATGVDEQFF,TGCGCCAGCAGTATAGCAACAGGGGTAGATGAGCAGTTCTTC
TRBJ2-7,once,TRBD2,TRBV6-5,CASWTSGTYEQYF,TGTGCCAGCTGGACTAGCGGGACCTACGAGCAGTACTTC
TRBJ2-3,.,TRBD1,TRBV19,CASRRTGLTDTQYF,TGTGCCAGTAGGCGGACAGGGCTAACAGATACGCAGTATTTT
TRBJ1-6,.,.,TRBV19,CASSDTLSSYNSPLHF,TGTGCCAGTAGCGACACTCTGAGCTCCTATAATTCACCCCTCCACTTT
TRBJ2-6,.,.,TRBV5-1,CASSSSTTNSGANVLTF,TGCGCCAGCAGTAGCTCGACCACAAACTCTGGGGCCAACGTCCTGACTTTC
TRBJ1-1,.,.,TRBV27,CASSLLQNTEAFF,TGTGCCAGCAGTTTATTACAGAACACTGAAGCTTTCTTT
TRBJ2-1,.,TRBD1,TRBV27,CASSPPGQGLYNEQFF,TGTGCCAGCAGCCCCCCTGGACAGGGATTGTACAATGAGCAGTTCTTC
TRBJ2-1,.,TRBD2,TRBV19,CASSIKGLAAQSYNEQFF,TGTGCCAGTAGTATAAAAGGACTAGCGGCCCAATCCTACAATGAGCAGTTCTTC
TRBJ1-1,.,TRBD1,TRBV5-4,CASSQGAGNTEAFF,TGTGCCAGCAGCCAGGGGGCCGGGAACACTGAAGCTTTCTTT
TRBJ2-2,.,TRBD2,TRBV5-1,CASSRLPLTSGGANTGELFF,TGCGCCAGCAGCCGCCTTCCCCTGACTAGCGGGGGGGCCAACACCGGGGAGCTGTTTTTT
TRBJ1-2,.,.,TRBV24-1,CATPERGHPYGYTF,TGTGCCACCCCAGAAAGGGGACACCCTTATGGCTACACCTTC
TRBJ2-2,.,TRBD1,TRBV27,CASSFAGQGAGELFF,TGTGCCAGCAGTTTCGCGGGACAGGGTGCCGGGGAGCTGTTTTTT
TRBJ1-6,.,.,TRBV9,CASSVEGGEPLHF,TGTGCCAGCAGCGTGGAGGGAGGGGAACCCCTCCACTTT
TRBJ2-7,.,TRBD1,TRBV19,CASSIRGSTGDWLHSYEQYF,TGTGCCAGTAGTATTCGCGGTAGCACAGGGGATTGGCTGCACTCCTACGAGCAGTACTTC
TRBJ1-2,.,.,TRBV12-3/TRBV12-4,CASSPIPGNGYTF,TGTGCCAGCAGTCCTATACCAGGGAATGGCTACACCTTC
TRBJ2-7,few,TRBD2,TRBV28,CASRATSGSNYEQYF,TGTGCCAGCAGGGCGACTAGCGGGAGTAACTACGAGCAGTACTTC
TRBJ2-2,.,.,TRBV27,CASSRGRQTYTGELFF,TGTGCCAGCAGTAGGGGGAGACAGACTTACACCGGGGAGCTGTTTTTT
TRBJ1-6,.,.,TRBV27,CASSLLGGPPLHF,TGTGCCAGCAGTTTATTGGGGGGTCCACCCCTCCACTTT
TRBJ1-4,.,TRBD1,TRBV18,CASSGPTGTVNEKLFF,TGTGCCAGCTCAGGACCCACCGGGACAGTAAATGAAAAACTGTTTTTT
TRBJ2-1,.,.,TRBV20-1,CSASGGPSGTYNEQFF,TGCAGTGCTAGTGGAGGCCCCTCCGGGACCTACAATGAGCAGTTCTTC
TRBJ2-7,.,TRBD2,TRBV5-1,CASTGLAGAYEQYF,TGCGCCAGCACGGGACTAGCGGGAGCATACGAGCAGTACTTC
TRBJ2-5,.,TRBD2,TRBV9,CASSVASSGGKETQYF,TGTGCCAGCAGCGTAGCTTCTAGCGGGGGAAAAGAGACCCAGTACTTC
TRBJ2-7,once,TRBD2,TRBV29-1,CSVWTSGRDYEQYF,TGCAGCGTTTGGACTAGCGGGAGAGACTACGAGCAGTACTTC
TRBJ1-1,.,.,TRBV27,CASSLGGGTPNTEAFF,TGTGCCAGCAGCCTAGGGGGTGGGACACCGAACACTGAAGCTTTCTTT
TRBJ2-7,.,TRBD2,TRBV5-1,CASSRLAGSSYEQYF,TGCGCCAGCTCTCGACTAGCGGGGAGCTCCTACGAGCAGTACTTC
TRBJ2-1,once,.,TRBV7-9,CASNRGTEGNEQFF,TGTGCCAGCAATCGGGGGACCGAGGGCAATGAGCAGTTCTTC